This is a list of T cell receptor beta chains from one sample in a study of T cells in tumors after PD-1 blockade. TCRdb keeps only in-frame clones here, not all; method: immunoSEQ multiplex PCR. The sample records about 34,000 clones, 73% being singletons. The material sequenced was PBMCs, taken after anti-PD-1 treatment. The receptors here all came from a human donor with basal cell carcinoma. CDR3s include the opening cysteine and the closing phenylalanine or tryptophan. A D gene is named only where the DNA matches it firmly. A clone size is listed for some rows: how often the clone was seen (once, few, many), or a class if it is expanded.

NA	NA	TRBV5-4	TRBJ1-1	TGTGCCAGCAGCTTGGGGGCAGGTGATAACACTGAAGCTTTCTTT	CASSLGAGDNTEAFF
few	NA	TRBV3-1/TRBV3-2	TRBJ2-1	TGTGCCAGCAGCCAAGATTCTAGGACCGGGGGCAATGAGCAGTTCTTC	CASSQDSRTGGNEQFF
NA	TRBD2	TRBV6-5	TRBJ2-5	TGTGCCAGCAGAGCTTTAGCGGGAGAAGGGGAGACCCAGTACTTC	CASRALAGEGETQYF
NA	TRBD2	TRBV5-5	TRBJ2-4	TGTGCCAGCAGCCCAGGGACTAGCGTTGTAAACATTCAGTACTTC	CASSPGTSVVNIQYF
few	NA	TRBV15	TRBJ2-5	TGTGCCACCAGCAGAGGTCCAGGGGGGGAGGAGACCCAGTACTTC	CATSRGPGGEETQYF
few	TRBD2	TRBV10-2	TRBJ2-7	TGCGCCAGCTGCCCTGGCGGGGGGGACGAGCAGTACTTC	CASCPGGGDEQYF
NA	NA	TRBV19	TRBJ1-1	TGTGCCAGTAGCTCCTTCACCGGGACGGCGAACACTGAAGCTTTCTTT	CASSSFTGTANTEAFF
NA	TRBD2	TRBV6-4	TRBJ2-3	TGTGCCAGCAGTGCCAATGGAGCGGGGGGAACAGATACGCAGTATTTT	CASSANGAGGTDTQYF
NA	TRBD2	TRBV20-1	TRBJ2-7	TGCAGTGCTAGTGGTTTAGCGGGGGGACTCTCCTACGAGCAGTACTTC	CSASGLAGGLSYEQYF
NA	NA	TRBV19	TRBJ2-3	TGTGCCAGTAGTCAGAGCACAGATACGCAGTATTTT	CASSQSTDTQYF
NA	TRBD2	TRBV7-2	TRBJ2-3	TGTGCCAGCAGCTCGGGGGGGGGCACAGATACGCAGTATTTT	CASSSGGGTDTQYF
NA	TRBD1	TRBV28	TRBJ2-3	TGTGCCAGCAGTTCCACGGACAGGTTAGATACGCAGTATTTT	CASSSTDRLDTQYF
NA	TRBD1	TRBV28	TRBJ1-4	TGTGCCAGCAGTTTGGGACAGGGAAGTAATGAAAAACTGTTTTTT	CASSLGQGSNEKLFF
NA	NA	TRBV7-8	TRBJ1-6	TGTGCCAGCAGCTTAGCTTACAGGGATGCTTCACCCCTCCACTTT	CASSLAYRDASPLHF
NA	NA	TRBV6-5	TRBJ2-2	TGTGCCAGCAGTTATAGCCCTCGACGCGCCGGGGAGCTGTTTTTT	CASSYSPRRAGELFF
NA	TRBD1	TRBV5-1	TRBJ1-1	TGCGCCAGCAGCTTGGTTAGGGACAGCATGAACACTGAAGCTTTCTTT	CASSLVRDSMNTEAFF
NA	TRBD1	TRBV19	TRBJ1-1	TGTGCCAGTATTCCCAGGGGGCTGGACACTGAAGCTTTCTTT	CASIPRGLDTEAFF
NA	NA	TRBV7-9	TRBJ2-7	TGTGCCAGCAGCCCACGTGGACTCTCCTACGAGCAGTACTTC	CASSPRGLSYEQYF
few	TRBD1	TRBV6-2/TRBV6-3	TRBJ1-1	TGTGCCAGCAGTACGCCGGGACAGGGCACTGAAGCTTTCTTT	CASSTPGQGTEAFF
NA	NA	TRBV5-4	TRBJ2-5	TGTGCCAGCAGGTCACGCAACCAAGAGACCCAGTACTTC	CASRSRNQETQYF
NA	NA	TRBV18	TRBJ2-5	TGTGCCAGCTCACCTACCAGTACGGGAAAAGAGACCCAGTACTTC	CASSPTSTGKETQYF
few	TRBD1	TRBV6-1	TRBJ1-1	TGTGCCAGCAGTGAATGGGCAGGGGGGGACACTGAAGCTTTCTTT	CASSEWAGGDTEAFF
NA	NA	TRBV7-8	TRBJ2-2	TGTGCCAGCAGCTTAGTCAGCGCGAACACCGGGGAGCTGTTTTTT	CASSLVSANTGELFF
NA	TRBD2	TRBV4-1	TRBJ2-7	TGCGCCAGCAGCCGCCAAAAGGAGAGCGGGGGTCGGTACGAGCAGTACTTC	CASSRQKESGGRYEQYF
NA	NA	TRBV7-2	TRBJ2-4	TGTGCCAGCAGTCGGACGCTAGGGGAAGTCAAAAACATTCAGTACTTC	CASSRTLGEVKNIQYF
NA	TRBD1	TRBV28	TRBJ1-1	TGTGCCAGCAGTTTGTCCCGTGGGACAGCGGTCGTGACTGAAGCTTTCTTT	CASSLSRGTAVVTEAFF
NA	TRBD2	TRBV6-5	TRBJ2-3	TGTGCCAGCAGTTACGGGCTAGCGGGAGGAGATACGCAGTATTTT	CASSYGLAGGDTQYF
NA	TRBD2	TRBV29-1	TRBJ2-1	TGCAGCGCTGCTAGTTCCCTAGCGGGAGGGCCGGTGTCCTACAATGAGCAGTTCTTC	CSAASSLAGGPVSYNEQFF
NA	TRBD2	TRBV27	TRBJ2-2	TGTGCCAGCACCTTGATTCCTCCCGGGACTAGGAACACCGGGGAGCTGTTTTTT	CASTLIPPGTRNTGELFF
NA	NA	TRBV19	TRBJ2-4	TGTGCCAGTAGTACAGGGGCCCCAGCCAAAAACATTCAGTACTTC	CASSTGAPAKNIQYF
NA	TRBD2	TRBV29-1	TRBJ2-1	TGCAGCGTAACCGGGACTAGCGGGGGGGCAAAATACAATGAGCAGTTCTTC	CSVTGTSGGAKYNEQFF
NA	NA	TRBV2	TRBJ1-5	TGTGCCAGCAGTGAGACAAGACAGGGCAATCAGCCCCAGCATTTT	CASSETRQGNQPQHF
NA	TRBD1	TRBV24-1	TRBJ1-2	TGTGCCACCAGTGATTACGGGACAGGGGACTATGGCTACACCTTC	CATSDYGTGDYGYTF
NA	TRBD1	TRBV6-5	TRBJ1-5	TGTGCCAGCAGGCAGACAGGGGATAGCAATCAGCCCCAGCATTTT	CASRQTGDSNQPQHF
NA	TRBD2	TRBV4-3	TRBJ2-3	TGCGCCAGCGCTGGGACTAGCGGAACAGATACGCAGTATTTT	CASAGTSGTDTQYF
NA	NA	TRBV5-1	TRBJ2-7	TGCGCCAGCCCAGGGCTTAAACCCTACGAGCAGTACTTC	CASPGLKPYEQYF
NA	TRBD1	TRBV18	TRBJ1-1	TGTGCCAGCTCGGCTGTCGTGACAGGGGCGAACACTGAAGCTTTCTTT	CASSAVVTGANTEAFF
NA	TRBD2	TRBV18	TRBJ2-2	TGTGCCAGCTCACCCTTTAGCGGGCTCACCGGGGAGCTGTTTTTT	CASSPFSGLTGELFF
NA	NA	TRBV25-1	TRBJ2-1	TGTGCCAGCAGTGTACAGGGATACAATGAGCAGTTCTTC	CASSVQGYNEQFF
NA	TRBD1	TRBV7-6	TRBJ1-2	TGTGCCAGCAGCGCCGGGACAGTGACTGGGGGCTACACCTTC	CASSAGTVTGGYTF
NA	NA	TRBV30	TRBJ2-7	TGTGCCTGGGGGGGGCATTGGGAGCAGTACTTC	CAWGGHWEQYF
once	TRBD2	TRBV3-1/TRBV3-2	TRBJ2-1	TGTGCCAGCAGCCGAAACCCCTCGCCGGGACTAGCGGGATCCAGCTCCTACAATGAGCAGTTCTTC	CASSRNPSPGLAGSSSYNEQFF
NA	NA	TRBV4-3	TRBJ1-1	TGCGCCAGCAGCCCCTGGACAGAGAACACTGAAGCTTTCTTT	CASSPWTENTEAFF
NA	NA	TRBV6-4	TRBJ1-4	TGTGCCAGCAGTCCCGAGGGAGGAGCTAATGAAAAACTGTTTTTT	CASSPEGGANEKLFF
NA	TRBD1	TRBV7-8	TRBJ2-6	TGTGCCAGCAGCTTAAGACAGGGGAGCTCTGGGGCCAACGTCCTGACTTTC	CASSLRQGSSGANVLTF
few	NA	TRBV7-9	TRBJ1-2	TGTGCCAGCAGCTTAGACGGCTATGGCTACACCTTC	CASSLDGYGYTF
NA	NA	TRBV6-4	TRBJ2-3	TGTGCCGTTCTTCCTAGCGCCGTATTTAGCACAGATACGCAGTATTTT	CAVLPSAVFSTDTQYF
NA	NA	TRBV2	TRBJ1-2	TGTGCCAGCAGGGAATTCAGGGAAGCTGACTATGGCTACACCTTC	CASREFREADYGYTF
NA	NA	TRBV11-1	TRBJ1-1	TGTGCCAGCAGCTGGCAGGTGTCAGTCACTGAAGCTTTCTTT	CASSWQVSVTEAFF
once	TRBD1	TRBV28	TRBJ1-1	TGTGCCAGCAGTCTCAACAGGGGAGCTTTCTTT	CASSLNRGAFF
few	NA	TRBV2	TRBJ1-6	TGTGCCAGCAGCGACGGGGGGGGGCCGAATTCACCCCTCCACTTT	CASSDGGGPNSPLHF
NA	NA	TRBV19	TRBJ2-1	TGTGCCAGTAGTATTAAAGGTTACAATGAGCAGTTCTTC	CASSIKGYNEQFF
few	NA	TRBV19	TRBJ1-3	TGTGCCAGTAGTATAATCGGAAACACCATATATTTT	CASSIIGNTIYF
NA	NA	TRBV19	TRBJ2-7	TGTGCCAGCGCTCCCCAAGACCCCTTTTCCTACGAGCAGTACTTC	CASAPQDPFSYEQYF
NA	NA	TRBV30	TRBJ1-1	TGTGCCTGGAGTGTCCGTCCCCAGGGTGGGGCTGAAGCTTTCTTT	CAWSVRPQGGAEAFF
NA	TRBD1	TRBV4-2	TRBJ1-6	TGTGCCAGCAGCCAACCGCTGTCGACAGGGTCTAATAATTCACCCCTCCACTTT	CASSQPLSTGSNNSPLHF
once	NA	TRBV24-1	TRBJ2-7	TGTGCCACCAGTGATTTTAGGGCAGGGAACGAGCAGTACTTC	CATSDFRAGNEQYF
few	NA	TRBV9	TRBJ2-3	TGTGCCAGCAGCACCGATAGCGGAGCCTCCACAGATACGCAGTATTTT	CASSTDSGASTDTQYF
NA	NA	TRBV1	TRBJ1-5	TGCACCAGCAGCCATAGGGGGTATAGCAATCAGCCCCAGCATTTT	CTSSHRGYSNQPQHF
NA	NA	TRBV18	TRBJ2-2	TGTGCCAGCTCACCAGGCACCGGGGAGCTGTTTTTT	CASSPGTGELFF